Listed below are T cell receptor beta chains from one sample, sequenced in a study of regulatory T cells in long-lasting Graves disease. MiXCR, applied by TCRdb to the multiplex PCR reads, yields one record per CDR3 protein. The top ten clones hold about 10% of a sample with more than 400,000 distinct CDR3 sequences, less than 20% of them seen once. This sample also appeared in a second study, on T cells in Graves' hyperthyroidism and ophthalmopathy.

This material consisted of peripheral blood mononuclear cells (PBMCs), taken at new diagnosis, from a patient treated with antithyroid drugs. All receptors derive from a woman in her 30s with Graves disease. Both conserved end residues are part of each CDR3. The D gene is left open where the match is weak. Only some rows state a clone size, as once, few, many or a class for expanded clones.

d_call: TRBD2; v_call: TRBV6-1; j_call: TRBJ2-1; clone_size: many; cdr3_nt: TGTGCCAGCAACCCCACCGGGGCTAGCGGGAGCCTTGGGGTCTACAATGAGCAGTTCTTC; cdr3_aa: CASNPTGASGSLGVYNEQFF
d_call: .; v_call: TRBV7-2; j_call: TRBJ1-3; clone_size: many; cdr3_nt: TGTGCCAGCAGCTTAGTGGGCCCTGGGGGAAACACCATATATTTT; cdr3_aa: CASSLVGPGGNTIYF
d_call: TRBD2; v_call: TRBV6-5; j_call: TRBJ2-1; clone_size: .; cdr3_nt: TGTGCCAGCAGTTCCCCTACTAGCGGGATCTACAATGAGCAGTTCTTC; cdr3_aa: CASSSPTSGIYNEQFF
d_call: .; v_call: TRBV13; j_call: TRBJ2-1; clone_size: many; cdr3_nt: TGTGCCAGCAGCTTAGAAAGGGAGAATGAGCAGTTCTTC; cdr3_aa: CASSLERENEQFF
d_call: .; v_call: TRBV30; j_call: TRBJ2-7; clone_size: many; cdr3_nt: TGTGCCTGGAGCATCCCCAGGAGGGCCTACGAGCAGTACTTC; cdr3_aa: CAWSIPRRAYEQYF
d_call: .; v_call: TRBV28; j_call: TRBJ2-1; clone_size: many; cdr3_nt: TGTGCCAGCAGGGAGGGAACGATCTCCTACAATGAGCAGTTCTTC; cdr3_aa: CASREGTISYNEQFF
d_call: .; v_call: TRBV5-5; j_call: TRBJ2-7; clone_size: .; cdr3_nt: TGTGCCAGCAGCTTGTCCAGACAGCAGAGCTCCTACGAGCAGTACTTC; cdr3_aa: CASSLSRQQSSYEQYF
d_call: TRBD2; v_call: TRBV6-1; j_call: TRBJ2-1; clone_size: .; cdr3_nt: TGTGCCAGCATCCTACGGACTAGCGGGGGGACCGCTACCTACAATGAGCAGTTCTTC; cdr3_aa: CASILRTSGGTATYNEQFF
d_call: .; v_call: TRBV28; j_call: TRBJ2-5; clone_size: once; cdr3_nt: TGTGCCAGCAGTCCAGGGGACACTGGGGAGACCCAGTACTTC; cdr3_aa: CASSPGDTGETQYF
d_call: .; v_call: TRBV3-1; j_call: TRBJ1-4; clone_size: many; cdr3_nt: TGTGCCAGCAGTCCCGGGGACGCCCAGCATAATGAAAAACTGTTTTTT; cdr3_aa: CASSPGDAQHNEKLFF
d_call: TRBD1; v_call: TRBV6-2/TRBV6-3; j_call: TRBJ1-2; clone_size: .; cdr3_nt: TGTGCCAGCAGTTCAACAGGGGGCGGGCGAACCTTC; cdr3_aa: CASSSTGGGRTF
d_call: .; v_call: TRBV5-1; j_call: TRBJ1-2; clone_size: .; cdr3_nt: TGCGCCAGCAGCTCGGACACCGGGACCGTTAACTATGGCTACACCTTC; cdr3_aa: CASSSDTGTVNYGYTF
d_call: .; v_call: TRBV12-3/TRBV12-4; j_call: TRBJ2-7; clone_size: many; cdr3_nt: TGTGCCAGCAGCCCTGATTACGGGAGATCGCCCGCCTTTGAGCAGTACTTC; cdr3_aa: CASSPDYGRSPAFEQYF
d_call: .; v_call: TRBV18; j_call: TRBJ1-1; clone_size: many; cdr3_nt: TGTGCCAGCTCACCTCCGGGGACCTCCACTGAAGCTTTCTTT; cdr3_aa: CASSPPGTSTEAFF
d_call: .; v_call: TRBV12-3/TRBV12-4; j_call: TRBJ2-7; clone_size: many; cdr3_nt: TGTGCCAGCAGTTCATCCCGGGACTGGGTCTACGAGCAGTACTTC; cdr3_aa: CASSSSRDWVYEQYF
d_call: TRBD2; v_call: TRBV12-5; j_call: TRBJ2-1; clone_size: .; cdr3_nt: TGTGCTAGTGGTTTGGTACTGAGCGGGAGGGCTAATGAGCAGTTCTTC; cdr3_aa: CASGLVLSGRANEQFF
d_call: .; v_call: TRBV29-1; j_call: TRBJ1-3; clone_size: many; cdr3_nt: TGCAGCGCCGATACAGGGCTGGCTGGAAACACCATATATTTT; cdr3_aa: CSADTGLAGNTIYF
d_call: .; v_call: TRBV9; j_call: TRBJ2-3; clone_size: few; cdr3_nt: TGTGCCAGCAGCGTAGACGGGGGTTCCTTCACAGATACGCAGTATTTT; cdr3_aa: CASSVDGGSFTDTQYF
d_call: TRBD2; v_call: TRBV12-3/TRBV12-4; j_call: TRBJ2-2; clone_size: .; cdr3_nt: TGTGCCAGCAGTTTGGGGACTAGCGGGAGACCCGGGGAGCTGTTTTTT; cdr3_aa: CASSLGTSGRPGELFF
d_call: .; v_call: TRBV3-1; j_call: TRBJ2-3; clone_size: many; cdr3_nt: TGTGCCAGCAGCCATAGCCCCTCGGGTACGCAGTATTTT; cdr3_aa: CASSHSPSGTQYF
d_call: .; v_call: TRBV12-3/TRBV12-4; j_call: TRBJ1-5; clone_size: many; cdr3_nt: TGTGCCAGCAGGCTTGGAGCCCGCAATCAGCCCCAGCATTTT; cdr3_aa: CASRLGARNQPQHF
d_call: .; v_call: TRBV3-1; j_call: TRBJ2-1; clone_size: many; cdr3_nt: TGTGCCAGCAGCAGGGGGAGAGGGTCCTACAATGAGCAGTTCTTC; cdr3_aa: CASSRGRGSYNEQFF
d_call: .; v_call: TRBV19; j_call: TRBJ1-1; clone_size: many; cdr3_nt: TGTGCCAGTAGTATAAGGGTCACATTGATGAACACTGAAGCTTTCTTT; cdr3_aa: CASSIRVTLMNTEAFF
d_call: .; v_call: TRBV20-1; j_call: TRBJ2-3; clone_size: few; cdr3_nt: TGCAGTGCTTACCCTTATCTACAGGGTCACACAGATACGCAGTATTTT; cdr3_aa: CSAYPYLQGHTDTQYF
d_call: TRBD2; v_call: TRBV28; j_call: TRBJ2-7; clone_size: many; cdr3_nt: TGTGCCAGCAGTCCTCGCGGACTAGCGGGAACCTACGAGCAGTACTTC; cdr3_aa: CASSPRGLAGTYEQYF
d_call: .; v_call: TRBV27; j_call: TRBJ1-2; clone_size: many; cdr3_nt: TGTGCCAGCAGTCCCCTTCCCCGACTTACTAATGGCTACACCTTC; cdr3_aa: CASSPLPRLTNGYTF
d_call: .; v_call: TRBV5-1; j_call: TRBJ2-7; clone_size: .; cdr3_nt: TGCGCCAGCAGCTTGGTGTCCGGGACCACCTACGAGCAGTACTTC; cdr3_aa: CASSLVSGTTYEQYF
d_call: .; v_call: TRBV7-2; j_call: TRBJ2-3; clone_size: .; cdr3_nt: TGTGCCAGCAGCCCGCAGGGCCGAGATACGCAGTATTTT; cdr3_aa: CASSPQGRDTQYF
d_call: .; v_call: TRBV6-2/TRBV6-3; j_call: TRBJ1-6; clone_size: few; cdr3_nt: TGTGCCAGCAGGGGTCAGGGTGACTCACCCCTCCACTTT; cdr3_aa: CASRGQGDSPLHF